Listed below are T cell receptor beta chains from one sample, sequenced in a study of CD8 T cells in ankylosing spondylitis. In TCRdb, the 5' RACE reads were re-called with MiXCR into one record per CDR3 protein. This table has 150,000 to 200,000 distinct CDR3 sequences, 13% appearing once. The sequencing sample was made of blood, either unsorted or a sorted T cell fraction (not recorded which). The receptors stem from a female donor with ankylosing spondylitis or in good health (not recorded which). CDR3s include the opening cysteine and the closing phenylalanine or tryptophan. The order of the fields is clone size, V gene, J gene, CDR3 length, D gene, CDR3 DNA, CDR3 protein. D genes are given only for firm matches. Only some rows state a clone size, as once, few, many or a class for expanded clones.

>few|TRBV20-1|TRBJ1-1|12|TRBD1
TGCAGTGCAGGACAGGGGGCAACTGAAGCTTTCTTT
CSAGQGATEAFF
>many|TRBV6-6|TRBJ2-3|11|-
TGTGCCAGCAGCCCCTCGGATACGCAGTATTTT
CASSPSDTQYF
>few|TRBV7-8|TRBJ2-3|16|TRBD2
TGTGCCAGCAGCTTATGGCCCAGCGGGGGCACAGATACGCAGTATTTT
CASSLWPSGGTDTQYF
>-|TRBV27|TRBJ2-2|13|TRBD2
TGTGCCAGCGAGCGGGAGTTCACCGGGGAGCTGTTTTTT
CASEREFTGELFF
>many|TRBV5-1|TRBJ2-3|11|-
TGCGCCAGCAGCTTGGAGAGAGGGCAGTATTTT
CASSLERGQYF
>many|TRBV4-3|TRBJ1-4|16|TRBD1
TGCGCCAGCAGCCCCATGCTTGGGACAGGGAACGAAAAACTGTTTTTT
CASSPMLGTGNEKLFF
>once|TRBV20-1|TRBJ2-7|15|TRBD2
TGCAGTGCGGGGACCGGGACTAGCAGGTCCTACGAGCAGTACTTC
CSAGTGTSRSYEQYF
>many|TRBV20-1|TRBJ2-3|13|-
TGCAGTGCTAGTGGCGGGAAGACAGATACGCAGTATTTT
CSASGGKTDTQYF
>many|TRBV5-1|TRBJ2-3|14|TRBD1
TGCGCCAGCAGCTCCCGACAGGGGCCAGATACGCAGTATTTT
CASSSRQGPDTQYF
>many|TRBV20-1|TRBJ2-1|16|TRBD2
TGCAGTGCTTTCCCCGTCGAGGGCGGGAGAAGTAATGAGCAGTTCTTC
CSAFPVEGGRSNEQFF
>-|TRBV7-2|TRBJ1-2|16|-
TGTGCCAGCAGCGGCCGGACGGTAGGGCGGAACTATGGCTACACCTTC
CASSGRTVGRNYGYTF
>many|TRBV2|TRBJ2-1|18|TRBD2
TGTGCCAGCAGCCGGCTAGCGGGAGGGGTGAGCTCCTACAATGAGCAGTTCTTC
CASSRLAGGVSSYNEQFF
>many|TRBV28|TRBJ2-5|14|TRBD1
TGTGCCAGCAGTCCGGGGGACAGGGTTGAGACCCAGTACTTC
CASSPGDRVETQYF
>-|TRBV18|TRBJ2-5|13|-
TGTGCCAGCTCCTCGGACTTACAAGAGACCCAGTACTTC
CASSSDLQETQYF
>few|TRBV5-1|TRBJ2-2|14|-
TGCGCCAGCAGCGGCACTAGCAGCACCGGGGAGCTGTTTTTT
CASSGTSSTGELFF
>-|TRBV20-1|TRBJ1-2|12|-
TGCAGTGTCGACCCCGGGTTGGGGGGCTACACCTTC
CSVDPGLGGYTF